This TCR beta chain was profiled in a study of blood T cell repertoires in COVID-19. As for the study in general: T cells, B-cell-depleted T cells, or PBMCs provided the cDNA or gDNA that served as material.

The germline gives CDR1 MNHEY, CDR2 SMNVEV (reference sequence). CDR3 size: 16 residues. Trimming stripped 4 bases from V and 0 bases from J, with 12 bases between. Libraries were prepared by immunoSEQ multiplex PCR; TCRdb keeps only in-frame clonotypes and omits some of them. Altogether about 84,000 clones are present, around four fifths being singletons, with the ten largest covering roughly 36%. The receptor comes from a man at least 80 years old with active or convalescent COVID-19. Sequencing was carried out using peripheral blood. The chain employs TRBV27 and TRBJ1-4; D gene uncertain. The CDR3 nucleotides read TGTGCCAGCAGTTCGGGAGTTAAAGCAACTAATGAAAAACTGTTTTTT. Amino acid sequence: CASSSGVKATNEKLFF.